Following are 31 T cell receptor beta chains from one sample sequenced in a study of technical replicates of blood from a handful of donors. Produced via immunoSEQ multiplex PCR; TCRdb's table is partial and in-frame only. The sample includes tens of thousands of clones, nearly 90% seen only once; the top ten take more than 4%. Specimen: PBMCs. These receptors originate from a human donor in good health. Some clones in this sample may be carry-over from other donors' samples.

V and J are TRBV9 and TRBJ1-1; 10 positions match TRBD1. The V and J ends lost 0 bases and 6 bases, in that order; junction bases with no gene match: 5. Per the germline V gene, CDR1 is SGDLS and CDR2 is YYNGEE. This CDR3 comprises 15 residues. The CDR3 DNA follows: TGTGCCAGCAGCGTAGGGGGACAGGGGAGCGCTGAAGCTTTCTTT. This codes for CASSVGGQGSAEAFF. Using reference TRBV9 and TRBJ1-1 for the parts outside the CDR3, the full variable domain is DSGVTQTPKHLITATGQRVTLRCSPRSGDLSVYWYQQSLDQGLQFLIQYYNGEERAKGNILERFSAQQFPDLHSELNLSSLELGDSALYFCASSVGGQGSAEAFFGQGTRLTVV.

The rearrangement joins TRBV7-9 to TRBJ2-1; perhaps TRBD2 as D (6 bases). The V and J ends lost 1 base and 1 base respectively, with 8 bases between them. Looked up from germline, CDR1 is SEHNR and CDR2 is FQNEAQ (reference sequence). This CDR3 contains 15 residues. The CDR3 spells CASSLEGGSYNEQFF. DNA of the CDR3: TGTGCCAGCAGCTTAGAGGGAGGTTCCTACAATGAGCAGTTCTTC.

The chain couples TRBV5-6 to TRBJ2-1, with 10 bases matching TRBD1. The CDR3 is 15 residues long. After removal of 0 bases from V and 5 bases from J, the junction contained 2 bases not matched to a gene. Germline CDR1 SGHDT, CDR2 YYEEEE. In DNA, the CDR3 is TGTGCCAGCAGCTTGGCCGGGACAGGGGACAATGAGCAGTTCTTC. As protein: CASSLAGTGDNEQFF.

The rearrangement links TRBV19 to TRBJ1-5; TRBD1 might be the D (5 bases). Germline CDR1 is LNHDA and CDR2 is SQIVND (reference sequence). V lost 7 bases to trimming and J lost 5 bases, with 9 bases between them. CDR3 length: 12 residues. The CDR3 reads CASKSRDQPQHF. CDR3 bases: TGTGCCAGTAAATCCAGGGATCAGCCCCAGCATTTT.

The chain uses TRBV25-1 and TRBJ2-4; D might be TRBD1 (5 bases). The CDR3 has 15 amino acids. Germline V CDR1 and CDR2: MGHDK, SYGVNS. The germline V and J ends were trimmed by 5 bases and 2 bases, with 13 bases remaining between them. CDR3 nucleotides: TGTGCCAGCAGTCGGGTAAAGGGGACCAAAAACATTCAGTACTTC. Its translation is CASSRVKGTKNIQYF.

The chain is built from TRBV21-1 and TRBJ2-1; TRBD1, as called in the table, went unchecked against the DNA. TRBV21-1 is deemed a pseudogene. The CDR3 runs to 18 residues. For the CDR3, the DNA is TGTGCCAGCAGCATTCCATTAACAGTCCATAACTCCTACAATGAGCAGTTCTTC. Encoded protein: CASSIPLTVHNSYNEQFF.

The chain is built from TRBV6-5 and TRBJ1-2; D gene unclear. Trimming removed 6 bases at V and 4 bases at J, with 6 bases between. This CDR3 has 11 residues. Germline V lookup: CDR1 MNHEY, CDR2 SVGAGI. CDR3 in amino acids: CASRAGYGYTF. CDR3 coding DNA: TGTGCCAGCAGGGCTGGCTATGGCTACACCTTC.

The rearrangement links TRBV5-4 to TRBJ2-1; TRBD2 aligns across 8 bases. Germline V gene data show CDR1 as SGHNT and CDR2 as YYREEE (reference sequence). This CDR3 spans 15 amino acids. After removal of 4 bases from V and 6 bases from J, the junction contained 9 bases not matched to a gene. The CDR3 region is CASSPGLAGFNEQFF. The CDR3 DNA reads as TGTGCCAGCAGCCCCGGGCTAGCGGGCTTCAATGAGCAGTTCTTC.

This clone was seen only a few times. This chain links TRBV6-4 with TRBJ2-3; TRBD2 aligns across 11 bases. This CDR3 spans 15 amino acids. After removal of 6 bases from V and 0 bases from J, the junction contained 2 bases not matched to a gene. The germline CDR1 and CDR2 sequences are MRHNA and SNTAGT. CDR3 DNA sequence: TGTGCCAGCAGGCTAGCGGGGGGCAGCACAGATACGCAGTATTTT. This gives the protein CASRLAGGSTDTQYF.

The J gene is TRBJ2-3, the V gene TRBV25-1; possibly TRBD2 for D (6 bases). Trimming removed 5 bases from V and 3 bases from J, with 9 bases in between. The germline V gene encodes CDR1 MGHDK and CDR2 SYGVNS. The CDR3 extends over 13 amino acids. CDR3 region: CASSLGRTDTQYF. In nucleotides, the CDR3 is TGTGCCAGCAGTTTGGGGAGGACAGATACGCAGTATTTT.

The CDR3 sequence is CASSNGTSGRIQFF. The CDR3 nucleotides are TGTGCCAGCAGCAACGGGACTAGCGGGAGGATCCAGTTCTTC. The gene calls are TRBV7-3 and TRBJ2-1; 15 bases match TRBD2. This CDR3 is built from 14 residues. Trimming at V came to 5 bases and at J to 13 bases, leaving 6 bases not matched to a gene. From germline, CDR1 is SGHTA and CDR2 FQGTGA.

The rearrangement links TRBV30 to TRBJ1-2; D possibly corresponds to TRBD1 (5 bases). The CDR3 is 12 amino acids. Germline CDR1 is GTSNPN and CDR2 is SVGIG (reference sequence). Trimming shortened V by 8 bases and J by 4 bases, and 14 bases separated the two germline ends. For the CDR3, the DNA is TGTGCCGCGCAGGGCGATGTCTATGGCTACACCTTC. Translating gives CAAQGDVYGYTF. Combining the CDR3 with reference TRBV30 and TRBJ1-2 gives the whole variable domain SQTIHQWPATLVQPVGSPLSLECTVEGTSNPNLYWYRQAAGRGLQLLFYSVGIGQISSEVPQNLSASRPQDRQFILSSKKLLLSDSGFYLCAAQGDVYGYTFGSGTRLTVV.

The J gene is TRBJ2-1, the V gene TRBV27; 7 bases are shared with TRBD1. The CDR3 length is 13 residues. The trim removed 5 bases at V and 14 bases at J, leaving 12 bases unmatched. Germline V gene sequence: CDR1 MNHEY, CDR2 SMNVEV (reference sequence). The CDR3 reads CASSPGTVDWEFF. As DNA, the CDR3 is TGTGCCAGCAGTCCCGGGACAGTCGACTGGGAGTTCTTC.

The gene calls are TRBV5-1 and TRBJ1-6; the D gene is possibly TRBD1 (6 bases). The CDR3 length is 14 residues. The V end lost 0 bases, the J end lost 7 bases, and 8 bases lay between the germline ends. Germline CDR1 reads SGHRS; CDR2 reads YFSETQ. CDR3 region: CASSLGTANSPLHF. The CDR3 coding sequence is TGCGCCAGCAGCTTGGGGACAGCCAATTCACCCCTCCACTTT.

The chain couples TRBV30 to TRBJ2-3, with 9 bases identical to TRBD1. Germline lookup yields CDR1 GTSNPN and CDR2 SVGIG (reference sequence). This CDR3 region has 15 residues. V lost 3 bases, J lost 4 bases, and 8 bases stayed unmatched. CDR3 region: CAWRTETGGADTQYF. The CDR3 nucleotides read TGTGCCTGGAGAACTGAGACAGGGGGTGCAGATACGCAGTATTTT.

The CDR3, as DNA: TGTGCCAGCAGCCACCGGACAGGGTTCGGGGAGACCCAGTACTTC. This gives the protein CASSHRTGFGETQYF. The chain joins TRBV7-8 to TRBJ2-5, with 8 positions matching TRBD1. The CDR3 contains 15 residues. CDR1 and CDR2 from the germline V gene are SGHVS and FQNEAQ. Trimming took 5 bases from V and 5 from J; bases not matched to a gene: 10.

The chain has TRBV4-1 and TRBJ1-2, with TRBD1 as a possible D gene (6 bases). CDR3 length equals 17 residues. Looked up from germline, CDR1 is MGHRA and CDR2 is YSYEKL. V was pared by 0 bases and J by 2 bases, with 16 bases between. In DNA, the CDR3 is TGCGCCAGCAGCCAAGAGGCCCGAGGGGGAGAAAACTATGGCTACACCTTC. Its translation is CASSQEARGGENYGYTF.

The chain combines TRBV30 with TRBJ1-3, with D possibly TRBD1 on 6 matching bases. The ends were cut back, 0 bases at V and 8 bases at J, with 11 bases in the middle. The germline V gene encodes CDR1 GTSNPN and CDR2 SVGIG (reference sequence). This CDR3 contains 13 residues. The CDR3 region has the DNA TGTGCCTGGAGTGTACAGGGCCCCGACACCATATATTTT. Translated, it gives CAWSVQGPDTIYF.

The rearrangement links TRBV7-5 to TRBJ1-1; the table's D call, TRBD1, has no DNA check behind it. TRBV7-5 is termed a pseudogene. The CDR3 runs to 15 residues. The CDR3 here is CVRSDNRGTHTEAFF. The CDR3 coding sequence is TGTGTCAGAAGCGACAACAGGGGTACACACACTGAAGCTTTCTTT.

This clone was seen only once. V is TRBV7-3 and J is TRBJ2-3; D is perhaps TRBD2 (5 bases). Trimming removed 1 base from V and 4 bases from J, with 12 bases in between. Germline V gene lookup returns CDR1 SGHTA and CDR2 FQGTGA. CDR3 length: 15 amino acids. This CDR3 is CASSLSGLRADTQYF. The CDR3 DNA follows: TGTGCCAGCAGCTTAAGTGGTTTGCGGGCAGATACGCAGTATTTT.

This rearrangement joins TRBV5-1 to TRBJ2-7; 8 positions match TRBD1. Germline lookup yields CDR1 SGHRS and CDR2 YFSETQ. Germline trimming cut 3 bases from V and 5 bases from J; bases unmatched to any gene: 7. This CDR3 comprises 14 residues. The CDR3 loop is CASSYGQGRDEQYF. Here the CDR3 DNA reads TGCGCCAGCAGCTACGGACAGGGAAGGGACGAGCAGTACTTC.

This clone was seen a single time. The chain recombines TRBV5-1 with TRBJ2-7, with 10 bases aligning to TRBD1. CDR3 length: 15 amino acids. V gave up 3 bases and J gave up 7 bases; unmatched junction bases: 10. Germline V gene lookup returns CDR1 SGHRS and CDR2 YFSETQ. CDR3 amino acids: CASSSDGTGVREQYF. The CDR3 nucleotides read TGCGCCAGCAGCTCCGACGGGACAGGGGTACGGGAGCAGTACTTC.

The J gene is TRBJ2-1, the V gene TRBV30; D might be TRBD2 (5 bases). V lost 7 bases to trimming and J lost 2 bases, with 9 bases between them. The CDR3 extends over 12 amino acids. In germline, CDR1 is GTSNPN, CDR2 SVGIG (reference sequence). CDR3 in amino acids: CAFWGAYNEQFF. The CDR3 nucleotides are TGTGCCTTTTGGGGAGCCTACAATGAGCAGTTCTTC.

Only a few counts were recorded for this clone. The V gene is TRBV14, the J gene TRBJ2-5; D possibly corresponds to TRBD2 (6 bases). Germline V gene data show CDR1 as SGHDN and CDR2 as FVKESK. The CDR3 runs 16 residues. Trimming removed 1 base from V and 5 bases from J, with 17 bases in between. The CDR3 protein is CASSQGSGRSWETQYF. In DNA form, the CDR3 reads TGTGCCAGCAGCCAAGGTTCAGGGAGGAGTTGGGAGACCCAGTACTTC.

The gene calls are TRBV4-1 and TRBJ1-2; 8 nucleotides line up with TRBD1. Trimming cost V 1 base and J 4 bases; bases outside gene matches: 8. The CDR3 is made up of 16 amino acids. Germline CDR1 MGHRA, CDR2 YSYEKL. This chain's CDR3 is CASSQGRTGPPYGYTF. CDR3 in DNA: TGCGCCAGCAGCCAAGGTAGGACAGGGCCCCCCTATGGCTACACCTTC.

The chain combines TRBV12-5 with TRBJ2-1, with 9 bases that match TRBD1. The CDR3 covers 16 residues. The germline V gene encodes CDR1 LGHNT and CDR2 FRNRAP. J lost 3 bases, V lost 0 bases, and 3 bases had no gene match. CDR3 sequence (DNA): TGTGCTAGTGGTTTGGTACTGGGACAGGGCTACAATGAGCAGTTCTTC. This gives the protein CASGLVLGQGYNEQFF.

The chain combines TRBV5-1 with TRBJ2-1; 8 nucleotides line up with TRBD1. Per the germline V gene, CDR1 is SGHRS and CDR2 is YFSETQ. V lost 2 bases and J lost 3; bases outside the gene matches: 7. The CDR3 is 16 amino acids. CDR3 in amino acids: CASSFYGQGSYNEQFF. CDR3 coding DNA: TGCGCCAGCAGCTTTTACGGACAGGGAAGCTACAATGAGCAGTTCTTC.

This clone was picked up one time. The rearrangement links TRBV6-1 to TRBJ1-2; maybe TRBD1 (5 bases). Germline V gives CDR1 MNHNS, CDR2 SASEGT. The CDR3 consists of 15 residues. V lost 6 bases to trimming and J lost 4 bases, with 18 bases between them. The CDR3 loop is CASSEQRGSGYGYTF. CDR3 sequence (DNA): TGTGCCAGCAGCGAACAGCGGGGCTCAGGCTATGGCTACACCTTC.

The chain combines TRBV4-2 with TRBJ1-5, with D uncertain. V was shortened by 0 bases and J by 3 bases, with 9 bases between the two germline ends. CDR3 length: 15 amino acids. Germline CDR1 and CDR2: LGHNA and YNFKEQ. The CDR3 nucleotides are TGTGCCAGCAGCCAAGATTGGGCTTCCAATCAGCCCCAGCATTTT. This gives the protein CASSQDWASNQPQHF.

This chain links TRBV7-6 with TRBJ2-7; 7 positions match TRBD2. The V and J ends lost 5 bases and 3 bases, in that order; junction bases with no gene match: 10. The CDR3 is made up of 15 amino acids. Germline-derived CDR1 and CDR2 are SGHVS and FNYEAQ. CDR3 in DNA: TGTGCCAGCAGCCCCGCGTCGGCGGGAGACTACGAGCAGTACTTC. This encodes CASSPASAGDYEQYF.

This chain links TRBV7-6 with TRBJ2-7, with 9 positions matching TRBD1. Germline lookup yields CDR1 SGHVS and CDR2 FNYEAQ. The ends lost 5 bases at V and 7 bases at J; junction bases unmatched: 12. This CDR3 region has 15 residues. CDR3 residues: CASSLSTGGVWEQYF. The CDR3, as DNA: TGTGCCAGCAGCCTATCGACAGGGGGAGTTTGGGAGCAGTACTTC.